Sequencing of this T cell receptor (beta chain) was carried out in a study of cytomegalovirus exposure and HLA in healthy donors. As for this clone: Its specificity is unknown.

Study conclusions and caveats: Previous analysis showed most TCR beta V segments were productive about 90% or about 30% of the time. A link between a missense DCLRE1C variant and TCR beta V- and J-gene trimming emerged from a later analysis. When analyzed later, the rates of TCR association showed variation by HLA locus, with DRB1 the most and HLA-C the fewest. Later examination showed HLA-associated TCR beta chains had greater clonal expansion than equally common others.

Trimming took off 1 base at V and 5 bases at J, with 17 bases between the two ends. Germline lookup yields CDR1 SGHTA and CDR2 FQGNSA. The CDR3 consists of 16 residues. The PCR used 60 Vbeta and 13 Jbeta primers. Using immunoSEQ multiplex PCR, the repertoire was profiled, and TCRdb retains in-frame clones only, with some absent. The table has roughly 220,000 clones, roughly 80% seen once; the top ten hold 2.9%. The sequence was obtained from a man aged 25-45 years in good health and CMV-seronegative. V gene TRBV7-2 combines with J gene TRBJ2-5, with a possible D match to TRBD1 (6 bases). The sample was PBMCs. Here the CDR3 DNA reads TGTGCCAGCAGCTTAGGGGCTGTTCAGGGGCGGGAGACCCAGTACTTC. Its translation: CASSLGAVQGRETQYF.